This paragraph reports one TCR beta chain. This CDR3 is also generated by other DNA sequences in the sample. Sequenced by immunoSEQ multiplex PCR; TCRdb stores in-frame clones only, minus some. The data contain about 2.3 million clones, over 85% of them singletons. This specimen belongs to a study of shared clonotypes between healthy human individuals. V shed 0 bases and J shed 5 bases, with 5 bases lying between them. In germline, CDR1 is SGHRS, CDR2 YFSETQ. The CDR3 runs 12 residues. Sequencing used naive CD4+ T cells from PBMCs. Subset: CD45RA+ positively selected. The origin of this receptor is a man aged 18 to 35 in good health. Some clones in this sample may be carry-over from other donors' samples. The chain links TRBV5-1 to TRBJ2-5; no reliable D call. CDR3 in amino acids: CASSLDPETQYF. In DNA, the CDR3 is TGCGCCAGCAGCTTGGATCCCGAGACCCAGTACTTC.